The subject of this entry is one T cell receptor beta chain. Losses at the gene ends were 4 bases for V and 0 bases for J; bases not matched to a gene: 17. Germline V gene lookup returns CDR1 SGHRS and CDR2 YFSETQ. The CDR3 sequence is 21 residues long. The sample comes from a study of blood T cell repertoires in COVID-19. Study details: T cells, B-cell-depleted T cells, or PBMCs provided the cDNA or gDNA that served as material.

Per the study methods: Reference gene primer amplification gave nucleated cell count estimates. Clones were sequenced by immunoSEQ multiplex PCR, and TCRdb holds only the in-frame ones, with some missing. The DNA gave D and trimming, while V, J and clone size come from that table. In the table there are approximately 90,000 clones, about 85% of which are singletons. V usage is TRBV5-1 and J usage is TRBJ2-1, with 12 bases aligning to TRBD2. The sequence was obtained from a man over 45 with acute or convalescent COVID-19. Sequencing was done on a sample of peripheral blood. The CDR3 loop reads CASSQPKTSGSDASSYNEQFF. CDR3 in DNA: TGCGCCAGCAGCCAACCCAAGACTAGCGGGAGCGATGCTAGCTCCTACAATGAGCAGTTCTTC. Combining the CDR3 with reference TRBV5-1 and TRBJ2-1 gives the whole variable domain KAGVTQTPRYLIKTRGQQVTLSCSPISGHRSVSWYQQTPGQGLQFLFEYFSETQRNKGNFPGRFSGRQFSNSRSEMNVSTLELGDSALYLCASSQPKTSGSDASSYNEQFFGPGTRLTVL.